The entry below gives a single TCR beta chain sequence along with its context. This entry comes from a study of PD-L1 blockade in urothelial cancer. Time point noted: pretreatment peripheral blood. V shed 2 bases, J shed 4 bases, and the junction held 7 bases outside the gene matches. Germline V gene sequence: CDR1 KGHSH, CDR2 LQKENI. The CDR3 is 15 amino acids. Only in-frame clones appear in the TCRdb table, and some are missing; sequencing was by immunoSEQ multiplex PCR. The sample contains tens of thousands of clones, approximately 88% of which appear only once. The receptor's source is a woman in her sixties with urothelial cancer. The sample was PBMCs, taken around atezolizumab (anti-PD-L1) treatment. V gene TRBV18 combines with J gene TRBJ1-1, with 7 bases aligning to TRBD1. CDR3: CASSPTQGSGTEAFF. In nucleotides, the CDR3 is TGTGCCAGCTCACCAACACAGGGGAGTGGCACTGAAGCTTTCTTT.